These T cell receptor beta chains were read from a single sample in a study of glioma-infiltrating T cells. From the multiplex PCR reads, TCRdb called clonotypes with MiXCR, one entry per CDR3 protein. This sample has roughly 350,000 distinct CDR3 sequences, with roughly two fifths found just once. The specimen sequenced was glioma tissue, nonneoplastic brain tissue, or PBMCs (not recorded which). The source is a human donor with low-grade glioma or glioblastoma, undergoing nonglioma brain surgery, or in good health (not recorded which). Each CDR3 is given with its conserved first and last residue.

TRBV28 CASSPVEGGTAFF
TRBV4-1 CASSNGAVTEAFF
TRBV7-2 CASSARDRGLETQYF
TRBV28 CASSETSVSRRIAKNIQYF
TRBV6-1 CATWDSATSNQPQHF
TRBV20-1 CSATGGAYNEQFF
TRBV20-1 CSARVVGLSNQPQHF
TRBV27 CASGPLGAGGKSIQYF
TRBV6-2/TRBV6-3 CASTHNEQFF
TRBV15 CATSAGWASTDTQYF
TRBV20-1 CSARDGVGTDTQYF
TRBV6-1 CASSDGEGSSGELFF
TRBV5-4 CASSRDSGYNEQFF
TRBV14 CASSQETGIADTQYF
TRBV27 CASSGKLEQPQHF
TRBV20-1 CSAREGPGELFF
TRBV12-3/TRBV12-4 CASSLSVWADYGYTF
TRBV7-2 CASSLVRWGPSTDTQYF
TRBV4-1 CASSQVTGDGKNIQYF
TRBV6-1 CASSLIQGGEQYF
TRBV20-1 CSAINTGITDTQYF
TRBV6-5 CAISQTNFYGYTF
TRBV18 CASSPDGPRNTQYF
TRBV6-1 CASSWGGDDTEAFF
TRBV4-3 CASSQDSREPYEQYF
TRBV28 CASSLTPNPNQPQHF
TRBV11-2 CASSLEAAGELFF
TRBV7-9 CASSLALGLAGNEQFF
TRBV7-9 CASSLGTGRDEQYF
TRBV27 CASRSGYTEAFF
TRBV20-1 CSASGTGVNSPLHF
TRBV7-3 CASRKGAGTEAFF
TRBV20-1 CSAGRAGVNGEQYF
TRBV6-2/TRBV6-3 CASSYGDTSSEQYF
TRBV6-8 CASSYFLAGANTQYF
TRBV6-6 CASSFGQRYGEQLF
TRBV19 CASSQSRVNTEAFF
TRBV4-2 CASSQAPLAGEADTQYF
TRBV20-1 CSVSFLGAEQFF
TRBV19 CASSTSVNTEAFF
TRBV7-9 CASSSGGLPSEQFF
TRBV28 CASSWGAGGRMGTQYF
TRBV6-1 CASSRQGAVTEAFF
TRBV5-1 CASSQTGGAIYGYTF
TRBV3-1 CASSQGRREWDNEQFF
TRBV6-1 CATIEVGQNNEAFF
TRBV6-1 CASSEGGQNGYTF
TRBV20-1 CSARHSAYNSPLHF